The 14 T cell receptor beta chains given below trace back to one sample, sequenced in a study of blood T cell repertoires in COVID-19. The table came from immunoSEQ multiplex PCR; TCRdb's copy has only in-frame clones and leaves some out. The sample shows over 100,000 clones, approximately 86% of them seen only once. The sequenced sample was peripheral blood. These receptors all stem from a woman in her sixties or seventies with COVID-19, enrolled during active disease.

This chain uses TRBV30 with TRBJ1-5; 7 bases map to TRBD1. V dropped 3 bases and J dropped 4; count of bases not matched to a gene: 9. Germline V gene lookup returns CDR1 GTSNPN and CDR2 SVGIG (reference sequence). This CDR3 has 15 residues. CDR3 loop: CAWSPTGRGNQPQHF. CDR3 sequence (DNA): TGTGCCTGGAGCCCCACCGGCAGGGGGAATCAGCCCCAGCATTTT.

The chain links TRBV4-1 to TRBJ2-1; D may be TRBD2 (6 bases). V lost 4 bases, J lost 10 bases, and 14 bases lay in between. Germline CDR1 MGHRA, CDR2 YSYEKL. The CDR3 length is 13 residues. The CDR3 here is CASSRPTSFEQFF. The CDR3 DNA reads as TGCGCCAGCAGCCGACCGACTAGTTTCGAGCAGTTCTTC.

The J gene is TRBJ2-1, the V gene TRBV28; 7 nucleotides match TRBD2. The V segment lost 4 bases and the J segment 9 bases; nucleotides outside the gene matches: 12. CDR1 is MDHEN, CDR2 SYDVKM, per germline. The CDR3 consists of 15 residues. The CDR3 DNA reads TGTGCCAGCAGTTCGCCAGTGGGAGGGAGCAGTGAGCAGTTCTTC. This encodes CASSSPVGGSSEQFF.

CDR3 loop: CAIARAQGGEQYF. The CDR3 DNA follows: TGTGCCATCGCCCGGGCGCAGGGGGGAGAGCAGTACTTC. The chain joins TRBV10-3 to TRBJ2-7; weak D call: TRBD1 (7 bases). The CDR3 is made up of 13 amino acids. V was shortened by 8 bases and J by 7 bases, with 18 bases between the two germline ends. CDR1 and CDR2 (germline): ENHRY, SYGVKD.

This CDR3 is CAHQLSRGPGDTQYF. The CDR3 DNA sequence: TGTGCCCATCAACTGTCTAGGGGGCCAGGAGATACGCAGTATTTT. V is TRBV28 and J is TRBJ2-3; 7 bases are a match to TRBD1. Losses at the gene ends were 11 bases for V and 5 bases for J; bases not matched to a gene: 16. Germline V gives CDR1 MDHEN, CDR2 SYDVKM. This CDR3 has 15 amino acids. The whole variable domain, filled in from reference TRBV28 and TRBJ2-3, reads DVKVTQSSRYLVKRTGEKVFLECVQDMDHENMFWYRQDPGLGLRLIYFSYDVKMKEKGDIPEGYSVSREKKERFSLILESASTNQTSMYLCAHQLSRGPGDTQYFGPGTRLTVL.

This rearrangement joins TRBV28 to TRBJ1-1; 10 bases align to TRBD1. The CDR3 contains 15 residues. V dropped 4 bases and J dropped 5; count of bases not matched to a gene: 7. Germline V CDR1 and CDR2: MDHEN, SYDVKM. CDR3 amino acids: CASSSIGQGGTEAFF. In DNA, the CDR3 is TGTGCCAGCAGTTCCATAGGACAGGGGGGGACTGAAGCTTTCTTT.

V is TRBV19 and J is TRBJ2-2, with 7 bases that match TRBD1. The germline V gene encodes CDR1 LNHDA and CDR2 SQIVND (reference sequence). This CDR3 has 15 residues. The V segment lost 3 bases and the J segment 4 bases; nucleotides outside the gene matches: 5. For the CDR3, the DNA is TGTGCCAGTAGTATTAGGGGGCGGATCACCGGGGAGCTGTTTTTT. Translating it yields CASSIRGRITGELFF. The variable domain in full, completed from reference TRBV19 and TRBJ2-2, reads DGGITQSPKYLFRKEGQNVTLSCEQNLNHDAMYWYRQDPGQGLRLIYYSQIVNDFQKGDIAEGYSVSREKKESFPLTVTSAQKNPTAFYLCASSIRGRITGELFFGEGSRLTVL.

The V gene is TRBV11-2, the J gene TRBJ2-3; the match to TRBD2 covers 7 bases. CDR1 SGHAT and CDR2 FQNNGV come from the germline V gene. The CDR3 length is 17 residues. The V segment lost 3 bases and the J segment 5 bases; nucleotides outside the gene matches: 14. The CDR3 region has the DNA TGTGCCAGCAGCTTCAGGTCTGCGGGGGTCCAGGGAGATACGCAGTATTTT. Its protein is CASSFRSAGVQGDTQYF.

V is TRBV6-4 and J is TRBJ2-3; 11 bases agree with TRBD2. CDR1 is MRHNA, CDR2 SNTAGT, per germline. The CDR3 has 15 amino acids. V gave up 5 bases and J gave up 2 bases; unmatched junction bases: 3. CDR3 nucleotides: TGTGCCAGCAGTTTAGCGGGGGGGTCCACAGATACGCAGTATTTT. Protein sequence: CASSLAGGSTDTQYF.

CDR3 region: CASSPDRRRTGELFF. The CDR3 coding sequence is TGTGCCAGCAGTCCCGACAGGAGGAGGACCGGGGAGCTGTTTTTT. The chain uses TRBV6-5 and TRBJ2-2; maybe TRBD1 (6 bases). The germline gives CDR1 MNHEY, CDR2 SVGAGI. The length of the CDR3 is 15 residues. V lost 5 bases to trimming and J lost 5 bases, with 15 bases between them.

The chain links TRBV25-1 to TRBJ1-6; D unresolved. V lost 0 bases, J lost 7 bases, and 10 bases lay in between. CDR3 size: 15 residues. Germline CDR1 MGHDK, CDR2 SYGVNS. The CDR3 region has the DNA TGTGCCAGCAGTGAATATCGGCGGGAGAATTCACCCCTCCACTTT. It codes for CASSEYRRENSPLHF.

This chain joins TRBV15 and TRBJ2-3; 7 bases are shared with TRBD1. CDR3 length: 16 residues. Germline trimming cut 3 bases from V and 2 bases from J; bases unmatched to any gene: 8. The germline gives CDR1 LNHNV, CDR2 YYDKDF (reference sequence). The CDR3, as DNA: TGTGCCACCAGCAGCGACCTGGGACAGCTCACAGATACGCAGTATTTT. This codes for CATSSDLGQLTDTQYF.

This clone appeared once. The gene calls are TRBV6-1 and TRBJ1-1; D is unclear. CDR3 length equals 14 residues. V lost 0 bases and J lost 5, with 10 bases in between. Germline V lookup: CDR1 MNHNS, CDR2 SASEGT. The chain's CDR3 is CASSEAYVRTEAFF. The CDR3 DNA is TGTGCCAGCAGTGAAGCGTATGTCCGGACTGAAGCTTTCTTT.

The chain couples TRBV9 to TRBJ2-3, with TRBD2 matching over 12 bases. CDR3 size: 15 residues. Germline V gives CDR1 SGDLS, CDR2 YYNGEE. With 2 bases clipped from V and 9 bases from J, the junction kept 7 bases outside the gene matches. CDR3 region: CASSVELAGGQTQYF. CDR3 DNA sequence: TGTGCCAGCAGCGTTGAGCTAGCGGGGGGGCAGACGCAGTATTTT.